The clone carrying this T cell receptor (beta chain) appeared a single time. The antigen remains unidentified. Profiled with immunoSEQ multiplex PCR; TCRdb holds only in-frame clones, not every one. The sample lists about 120,000 clones; more than 80% were seen once. This specimen belongs to a study of T cell responses to AZD1222 COVID-19 vaccine. Study-level points and caveats: Repertoires were sampled only after the peak T cell response. Possibly, clonal diversity was underestimated; donors were largely white British and included more females.

The germline gives CDR1 SGHVS, CDR2 FQNEAQ. The length of the CDR3 is 13 residues. V was clipped by 5 bases and J by 8 bases, with 15 bases between them. The source was peripheral blood, collected on day 0 of AZD1222 vaccination. This chain connects TRBV7-8 to TRBJ1-2; D is unresolved. This TCR was sampled from an adult in good health. The CDR3 DNA follows: TGTGCCAGCAGCCCGGAGGGATTCGGAGGCTACACCTTC. Its protein is CASSPEGFGGYTF.